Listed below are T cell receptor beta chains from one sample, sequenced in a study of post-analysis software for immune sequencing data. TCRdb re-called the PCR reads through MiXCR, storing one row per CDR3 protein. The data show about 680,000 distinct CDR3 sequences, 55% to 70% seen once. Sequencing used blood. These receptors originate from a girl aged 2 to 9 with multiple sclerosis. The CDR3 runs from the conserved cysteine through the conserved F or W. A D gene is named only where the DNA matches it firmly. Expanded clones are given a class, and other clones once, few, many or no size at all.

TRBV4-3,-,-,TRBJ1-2,TGCGCCAGCAGCCAGGGACTGAACTCTTTATATGGCTACACCTTC,CASSQGLNSLYGYTF
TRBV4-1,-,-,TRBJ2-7,TGCGCCAGCAGCCAAGAGACGCCCAGGGACGAGCAGTACTTC,CASSQETPRDEQYF
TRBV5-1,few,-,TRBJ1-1,TGCGCCAGCAGCTTGTATGGGGGTACCACTGAAGCTTTCTTT,CASSLYGGTTEAFF
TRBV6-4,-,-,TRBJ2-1,TGTGCCAGCAGTGACTTTCTCGGCGGGGCATACAATGAGCAGTTCTTC,CASSDFLGGAYNEQFF
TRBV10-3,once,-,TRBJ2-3,TGTGCCATCAGAGGCGGGGTCCGACCCACAGATACGCAGTATTTT,CAIRGGVRPTDTQYF
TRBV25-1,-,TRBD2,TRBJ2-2,TGTGCCAGCAGTGAGGCGGGGGGTACCACCGGGGAGCTGTTTTTT,CASSEAGGTTGELFF
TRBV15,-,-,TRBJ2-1,TGTGCCACCAGTCCCTCCTTCGGGTCGGGGAAGCACAATGAGCAGTTCTTC,CATSPSFGSGKHNEQFF
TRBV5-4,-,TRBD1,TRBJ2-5,TGTGCCAGCAACATTCTGAGGGACAGTCAAGAGACCCAGTACTTC,CASNILRDSQETQYF
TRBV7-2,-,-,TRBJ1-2,TGTGCCAGCAGCTTAGGTTCCGGGTACAACTATGGCTACACCTTC,CASSLGSGYNYGYTF
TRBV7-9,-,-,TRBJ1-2,TGTGCCAGCAGCTCCCTAGAGACAGCTCAACAAGATGGCTACACCTTC,CASSSLETAQQDGYTF
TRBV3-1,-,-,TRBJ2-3,TGTGCCAGCAGCCGTGGACTACAGAATCCGGATACGCAGTATTTT,CASSRGLQNPDTQYF
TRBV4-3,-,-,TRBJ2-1,TGCGCCAGCAGCCGCTGGGACGCAGGACCCTACAATGAGCAGTTCTTC,CASSRWDAGPYNEQFF
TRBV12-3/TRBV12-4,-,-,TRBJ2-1,TGTGCCAGCACAGGCCTCATTTTCGTCAATGAGCAGTTCTTC,CASTGLIFVNEQFF
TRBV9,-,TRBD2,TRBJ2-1,TGTGCCAGCAGCTTATTAGCAGCGGGAGGGTACAATGAGCAGTTCTTC,CASSLLAAGGYNEQFF
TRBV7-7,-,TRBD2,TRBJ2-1,TGTGCTAGCAGCCCCGGGACTAACAACAATGAGCAGTTCTTC,CASSPGTNNNEQFF
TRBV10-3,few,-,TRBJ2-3,TGTGCCATCAGTGAGGGACCGGGACGCAGTACAGATACGCAGTATTTT,CAISEGPGRSTDTQYF
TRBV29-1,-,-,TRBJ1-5,TGCAGCGTTGTTTCTCTACGGGTCTCGAGGGATCAGCCCCAGCATTTT,CSVVSLRVSRDQPQHF
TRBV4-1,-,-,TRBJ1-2,TGCGCCAGCAGCCCCATCTTCGTGACCCCGGGAAGTCGTCAAGGCTACACCTTC,CASSPIFVTPGSRQGYTF
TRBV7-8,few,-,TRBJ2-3,TGTGCCAGCCCGGCAGATACGCAGTATTTT,CASPADTQYF
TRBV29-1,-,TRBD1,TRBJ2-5,TGCAGCGTTGTAAGGGGGCCCCCGGAGACCCAGTACTTC,CSVVRGPPETQYF
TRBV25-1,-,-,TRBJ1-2,TGTGCCAGCAGTGAATGGTGGGGATATGGCTACACCTTC,CASSEWWGYGYTF
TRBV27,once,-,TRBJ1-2,TGTGCCAGCAGTTTGAATGGGGTAGCTAACTATGGCTACACCTTC,CASSLNGVANYGYTF
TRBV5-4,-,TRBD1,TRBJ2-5,TGTGCCAGCAGCTGGGGACAGGGGTCGGGAGAGACCCAGTACTTC,CASSWGQGSGETQYF
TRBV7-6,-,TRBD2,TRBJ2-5,TGTGCCAGCAGCTCGTTCGGGACTATCCAAGAGACCCAGTACTTC,CASSSFGTIQETQYF
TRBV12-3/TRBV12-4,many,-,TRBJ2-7,TGTGCCAGCAGCACCCAGAGGCGGCGAGGCGAGCAGTACTTC,CASSTQRRRGEQYF
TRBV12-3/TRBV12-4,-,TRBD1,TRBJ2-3,TGTGCCAGCAGTCTTGCGGGACAGGGGTTTTTGTATTTT,CASSLAGQGFLYF
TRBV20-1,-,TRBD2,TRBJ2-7,TGCAGTGCTGACGAGCGGGGGTTCTACGAGCAGTACTTC,CSADERGFYEQYF
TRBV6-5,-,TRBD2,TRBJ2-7,TGTGCCAGCAGTGTGGGACTAGCGGGAGACGAGCAGTACTTC,CASSVGLAGDEQYF
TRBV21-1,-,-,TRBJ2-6,TGTGCCAGCAGCAAAGCGCCAGAGACAGGGGGCTCTGGGGCCAACGTCCTGACTTTC,CASSKAPETGGSGANVLTF
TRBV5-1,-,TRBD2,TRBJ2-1,TGCGCCAGCAGCTTGGATTTAAGCGGGACGCTACCCTACAATGAGCGGTTCTTC,CASSLDLSGTLPYNERFF
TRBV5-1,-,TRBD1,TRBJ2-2,TGCGCCAGCAGCACATCCCGGGACAGGGCGAACACCGGGGAGCTGTTTTTT,CASSTSRDRANTGELFF
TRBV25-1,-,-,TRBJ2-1,TGTGCCACCAGTGCGGGGGAGCAGTTCTTC,CATSAGEQFF
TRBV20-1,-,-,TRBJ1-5,TGCAGTGCTATAACACAGGGCAGGATGAGCAATCAGCCCCAGCATTTT,CSAITQGRMSNQPQHF
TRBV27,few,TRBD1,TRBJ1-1,TGTGCCAGCAAAACGAAAGACAGGGTTGGGGCTGAAGCTTTCTTT,CASKTKDRVGAEAFF
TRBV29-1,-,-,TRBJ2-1,TGCAGCGCGCCCTACCACTCCTACAATGAGCAGTTCTTC,CSAPYHSYNEQFF
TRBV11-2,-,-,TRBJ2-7,TGTGCCAGCAGCTTAGATAGTGATTACTACGAGCAGTACTTC,CASSLDSDYYEQYF
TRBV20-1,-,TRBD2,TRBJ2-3,TGCAGTGCTAGCTCTACTAGCGGGAGGGCCACAGATACGCAGTATTTT,CSASSTSGRATDTQYF
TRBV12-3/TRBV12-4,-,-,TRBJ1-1,TGTGCCAGCAGTTCTCTACAGGGAGGGAACACTGAAGCTTTCTTT,CASSSLQGGNTEAFF
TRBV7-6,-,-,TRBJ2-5,TGTGCCAGCAGCTCCGGGTGGATAGGGGGGCAAGAGACCCAGTACTTC,CASSSGWIGGQETQYF
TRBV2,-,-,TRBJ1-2,TGTGCCAGCAGTGAAAGGAAGGATTGGGATGGCTACACCTTC,CASSERKDWDGYTF
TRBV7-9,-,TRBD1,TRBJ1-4,TGTGCCAGCAGCTTTCAGGGGGCGCGGGAAAAACTGTTTTTT,CASSFQGAREKLFF
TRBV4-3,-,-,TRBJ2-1,TGCGCCAGCAGCCAAGATAAGCGTAGTGGGCATTATTACAATGAGCAGTTCTTC,CASSQDKRSGHYYNEQFF
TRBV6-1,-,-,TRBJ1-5,TGTGCCAGCAACGCCGGGGTAGGGGGTTACGGCGATCAGCCCCAGCATTTT,CASNAGVGGYGDQPQHF
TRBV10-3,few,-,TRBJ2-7,TGTGCCATCAGTTACGACCCTAAGGGCGAGCAGTACTTC,CAISYDPKGEQYF
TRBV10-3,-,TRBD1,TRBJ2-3,TGTGCCGTCGCCCTCGGGACAGACACAGATACGCAGTATTTT,CAVALGTDTDTQYF
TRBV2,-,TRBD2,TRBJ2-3,TGTGCCTGGATCAAGCGGGACAGCACAGATACGCAGTATTTT,CAWIKRDSTDTQYF
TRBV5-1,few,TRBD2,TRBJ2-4,TGCGCCAGCAGCTTTGGTACAGCGGGAGGGCCGGTAGACATTCAGTACTTC,CASSFGTAGGPVDIQYF
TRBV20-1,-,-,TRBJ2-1,TGCAGTGCTACTAGCAGCTACTACAATGAGCAGTTCTTC,CSATSSYYNEQFF
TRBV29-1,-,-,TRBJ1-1,TGCAGCTCTGAAAGGGAGAACACTGAAGCTTTCTTT,CSSERENTEAFF
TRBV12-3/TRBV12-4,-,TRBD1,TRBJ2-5,TGTGCCAGCAGTCCCCGATGGGGACAGGGGTTTTTGGAGACCCAGTACTTC,CASSPRWGQGFLETQYF
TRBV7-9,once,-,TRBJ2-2,TGTGCCAGCAGCGCCAGTAGCGGAACCGGGGAGCTGTTTTTT,CASSASSGTGELFF
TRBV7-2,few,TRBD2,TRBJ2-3,TGTGCCAGCAGCCCTTCGGGAGGGGATACGCAGTATTTT,CASSPSGGDTQYF
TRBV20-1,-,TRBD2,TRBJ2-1,TGCAGTGCTAGGGCTAGCGGGGGGGAGAGCTCCTACAATGAGCAGTTCTTC,CSARASGGESSYNEQFF
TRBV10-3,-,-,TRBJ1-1,TGTGCCATCAGTGGAGCCCTACATAGTAACACTGAAGCTTTCTTT,CAISGALHSNTEAFF
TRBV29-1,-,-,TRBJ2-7,TGCAGCGTTGAGGGACATGCCTACGAGCAGTACTTC,CSVEGHAYEQYF